The present T cell receptor (beta chain) was sequenced within a study of control samples from healthy donors and cancer patients. Libraries were prepared by immunoSEQ multiplex PCR; TCRdb keeps only in-frame clonotypes and omits some of them. The sample carries around 90,000 clones, about 89% recorded once. The V end lost 3 bases, the J end lost 8 bases, and 7 bases lay between the germline ends. The germline CDR1 and CDR2 sequences are MNHNS and SASEGT. The CDR3 consists of 11 residues. The chain employs TRBV6-1 and TRBJ1-2; D is unresolved. This sequence was found in a young man in good health. Sample: blood. In nucleotides, the CDR3 is TGTGCCAGCAGTGACAGTGTAGGCTACACCTTC. Its translation is CASSDSVGYTF.